This entry describes one T cell receptor beta chain. Its antigen is unidentified. The data are from a study of T cells in localized non-small cell lung cancer. Findings and caveats of the study: Uninvolved neighboring lung showed the greatest T cell clonality, exceeding tumor. Patients showing higher blood T cell density tended to see longer overall survival.

Profiling relied on immunoSEQ multiplex PCR, and the TCRdb table lists in-frame clones only, not all of them. The sample contains over 45,000 clones, around nine tenths of which appear only once. Germline V gene sequence: CDR1 DFQATT, CDR2 SNEGSKA (reference sequence). The length of the CDR3 is 11 residues. The material sequenced was peripheral blood, taken before any cancer treatment. The receptor was derived from a man between 40 and 70 years old with stage I squamous cell lung carcinoma. The gene calls are TRBV20-1 and TRBJ2-3, with TRBD2 identical over 7 bases. The CDR3 reads CAGDLTDTQYF. In DNA form, the CDR3 reads TGCGCGGGAGACCTCACAGATACGCAGTATTTT.